This T cell receptor beta chain was found in a study of T-cell memory formation after mild COVID-19. V lost 4 bases, J lost 2 bases, and 7 bases lay in between. From germline, CDR1 is SGHDN and CDR2 FVKESK. CDR3 size: 13 residues. TCRdb fed the 5' RACE reads into MiXCR, producing one record per CDR3 protein. The data contain around 200,000 distinct CDR3 sequences, about 21% of them singletons. The rearrangement links TRBV14 to TRBJ2-3; no clear D gene. Sequencing input: PBMCs or a T cell subset sorted from them (not recorded which). The TCR originated in an adult woman who had mild COVID-19 (a few samples of this study predate the infection). Cell type and time point are not known. CDR3 nucleotide sequence: TGTGCCAGCAGCCCTGTGCACACAGATACGCAGTATTTT. Protein sequence: CASSPVHTDTQYF.